This T cell receptor beta chain emerged from a study of T cell repertoires in cytomegalovirus infection. Study in general: Public TCR beta signatures marked donors with CMV infection and the matching HLA.

Each CDR3 protein gets one entry after TCRdb re-called the reads with MiXCR. The sample carries some 170,000 distinct CDR3 sequences, roughly a sixth recorded once. This clonotype turned up a few times. Antigen specificity is unknown. Germline lookup yields CDR1 MNHEY and CDR2 SVGEGT. The CDR3 has 15 amino acids. With 6 bases removed from V and 3 bases from J, the gap between germline ends came to 15 bases. General study results and limits: Cumulative public TCR beta family frequency identified CMV carriers with the relevant HLA. What dominated the ex vivo response were HLA-C-restricted CMV-specific TCR beta clonotypes.

Sequencing used CD8+ T cells from PBMCs. This receptor was taken from a human donor in good health (CMV status not recorded). Some clones in this sample may be carry-over from other donors' samples. The V call is TRBV6-2 or TRBV6-3, the J call TRBJ2-1; tentative D call: TRBD2 (6 bases). The CDR3 coding sequence is TGTGCCAGCAGCGACTCCGGGACTTTCTACAATGAGCAGTTCTTC. Its translation: CASSDSGTFYNEQFF.